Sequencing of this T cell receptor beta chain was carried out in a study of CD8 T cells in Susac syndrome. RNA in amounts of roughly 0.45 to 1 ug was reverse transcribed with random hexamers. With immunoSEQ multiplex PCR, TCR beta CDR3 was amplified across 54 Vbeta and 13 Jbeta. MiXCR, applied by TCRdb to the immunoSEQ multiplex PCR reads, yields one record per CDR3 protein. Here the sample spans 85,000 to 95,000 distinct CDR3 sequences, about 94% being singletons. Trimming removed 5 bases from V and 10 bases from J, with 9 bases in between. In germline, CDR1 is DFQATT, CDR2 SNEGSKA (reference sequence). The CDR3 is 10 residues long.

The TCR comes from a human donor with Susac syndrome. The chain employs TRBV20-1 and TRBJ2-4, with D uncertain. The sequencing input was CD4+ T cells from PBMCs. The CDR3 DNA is TGCAGTGCTTCTCCCGATATTCAGTACTTC. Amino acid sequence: CSASPDIQYF.